Below are 23 T cell receptor beta chains sequenced from a single sample in a study of blood T cell repertoires in COVID-19. Clones were sequenced by immunoSEQ multiplex PCR, and TCRdb holds only the in-frame ones, with some missing. The sample lists 15,000 to 17,000 clones, less than 80% occurring once. The sequencing input was peripheral blood. Source of these receptors: a man in his 70s with active or convalescent COVID-19.

V gene TRBV4-3 combines with J gene TRBJ1-2, with D perhaps TRBD1 (6 bases). This CDR3 has 14 residues. The V gene's germline CDR1 is LGHNA and CDR2 YSLEER. V dropped 0 bases and J dropped 4 bases, with 9 bases sitting between them. CDR3 sequence (DNA): TGCGCCAGCAGCCAAGACCGGACAGCCTATGGCTACACCTTC. This codes for CASSQDRTAYGYTF.

The chain is built from TRBV7-9 and TRBJ1-5; no reliable D call. V was shortened by 3 bases and J by 2 bases, with 5 bases between the two germline ends. The germline V gene encodes CDR1 SEHNR and CDR2 FQNEAQ (reference sequence). The CDR3 length is 13 residues. The CDR3 protein is CASSFQGNQPQHF. Here the CDR3 DNA reads TGTGCCAGCAGCTTTCAGGGCAATCAGCCCCAGCATTTT.

This clone was seen only once. The gene calls are TRBV11-2 and TRBJ2-1; D is undetermined. The CDR3 covers 11 residues. V lost 1 base and J 7 bases, leaving 2 bases between the germline ends. Germline V gene data show CDR1 as SGHAT and CDR2 as FQNNGV. CDR3 loop: CASSLANEQFF. CDR3 bases: TGTGCCAGCAGCTTAGCTAATGAGCAGTTCTTC. Variable domain in full (rest from reference TRBV11-2 and TRBJ2-1): EAGVAQSPRYKIIEKRQSVAFWCNPISGHATLYWYQQILGQGPKLLIQFQNNGVVDDSQLPKDRFSAERLKGVDSTLKIQPAKLEDSAVYLCASSLANEQFFGPGTRLTVL.

V and J are TRBV9 and TRBJ2-5; the D gene is possibly TRBD1 (6 bases). Trimming pared 4 bases from V and 11 bases from J, leaving 15 bases between. Germline V lookup: CDR1 SGDLS, CDR2 YYNGEE. The CDR3 contains 12 residues. The CDR3 region is CASSPPSGVQYF. Here the CDR3 DNA reads TGTGCCAGCAGCCCCCCCTCAGGGGTTCAGTACTTC. The full variable domain, its missing parts supplied by reference TRBV9 and TRBJ2-5, is DSGVTQTPKHLITATGQRVTLRCSPRSGDLSVYWYQQSLDQGLQFLIQYYNGEERAKGNILERFSAQQFPDLHSELNLSSLELGDSALYFCASSPPSGVQYFGPGTRLLVL.

The V gene is TRBV2, the J gene TRBJ2-1, with 7 bases lining up with TRBD2. The CDR3 covers 13 residues. The germline gives CDR1 SNHLY, CDR2 FYNNEI. The V gene end was trimmed by 4 bases and the J gene end by 5 bases; junction bases not matched to a gene: 2. This chain's CDR3 is CASSGRGDNEQFF. The CDR3 bases are TGTGCCAGCAGTGGTCGGGGGGACAATGAGCAGTTCTTC.

The CDR3 DNA follows: TGTGCCAGCAGTCCAAGACAGGGGGCGTTTTCAGACTATGGCTACACCTTC. It translates to CASSPRQGAFSDYGYTF. This chain connects TRBV27 to TRBJ1-2, with 10 bases lining up with TRBD1. CDR1 is MNHEY, CDR2 SMNVEV, per germline (reference sequence). The CDR3 length is 17 residues. V shed 5 bases and J 3 bases; nucleotides not matched to a gene: 12.

This chain joins TRBV6-5 and TRBJ2-1, with D perhaps matching TRBD1 (5 bases). The CDR3 extends over 13 amino acids. In germline, CDR1 is MNHEY, CDR2 SVGAGI. Trimming removed 6 bases from V and 7 bases from J, with 13 bases in between. CDR3 sequence reads: CASSLRAANEQFF. CDR3 sequence (DNA): TGTGCCAGCAGCCTCAGGGCTGCGAATGAGCAGTTCTTC.

The V call is TRBV6-6, the J call TRBJ2-1, with 8 positions matching TRBD2. The CDR3 is 12 residues long. Germline V lookup: CDR1 MNHNY, CDR2 SVGAGI (reference sequence). V was clipped by 6 bases and J by 9 bases; unmatched bases: 4. CDR3 residues: CASRSSGSEQFF. CDR3 coding DNA: TGTGCCAGCAGGTCTAGCGGGTCTGAGCAGTTCTTC.

This clone was observed a single time. J is TRBJ2-7 and V is TRBV6-5; D gene ambiguous. Germline V lookup: CDR1 MNHEY, CDR2 SVGAGI. CDR3 length: 12 residues. The V and J ends lost 8 bases and 3 bases respectively, with 11 bases between them. CDR3 nucleotides: TGTGCCAGCGGCCCCCGCGGCTACGAGCAGTACTTC. This sequence encodes CASGPRGYEQYF.

This chain joins TRBV5-8 and TRBJ1-1; TRBD1 agrees at 8 bases. CDR1 is SGHTS, CDR2 YDEGEE, per germline. V dropped 10 bases and J dropped 3; count of bases not matched to a gene: 11. The CDR3 has 14 residues. CDR3 loop: CAGRTGREYTEAFF. CDR3 sequence (DNA): TGTGCCGGTAGGACAGGGAGGGAGTACACTGAAGCTTTCTTT.

The gene calls are TRBV27 and TRBJ1-2, with D possibly TRBD1 on 5 matching bases. CDR3 length equals 12 residues. Germline CDR1 reads MNHEY; CDR2 reads SMNVEV (reference sequence). V lost 6 bases and J 5 bases, leaving 10 bases between the germline ends. CDR3 nucleotides: TGTGCCAGCAGCCACGGGGGGTATGGCTACACCTTC. Translating gives CASSHGGYGYTF.

This clone was detected a few times. V is TRBV24-1 and J is TRBJ2-3, with a possible D match to TRBD2 (6 bases). CDR3 length: 13 amino acids. CDR1 KGHDR and CDR2 SFDVKD come from the germline V gene. V lost 7 bases and J 0 bases, leaving 7 bases between the germline ends. The CDR3 loop is CATSGSSTDTQYF. CDR3 DNA: TGTGCCACCAGCGGGAGTAGCACAGATACGCAGTATTTT.

This rearrangement joins TRBV6-6 to TRBJ2-3; maybe TRBD2 (5 bases). Germline V gene lookup returns CDR1 MNHNY and CDR2 SVGAGI (reference sequence). V dropped 10 bases and J dropped 2 bases, with 13 bases sitting between them. The CDR3 runs 13 residues. CDR3 DNA: TGTGCCACCGCGGACGGGAACACAGATACGCAGTATTTT. Its protein product is CATADGNTDTQYF.

The chain links TRBV5-1 to TRBJ1-3; D uncertain. Trimming removed 0 bases at V and 9 bases at J, with 13 bases between. CDR1 is SGHRS and CDR2 is YFSETQ in the germline V gene. This CDR3 is 14 amino acids long. The CDR3 reads CASSLEAVGGTIYF. The DNA for the CDR3 is TGCGCCAGCAGCTTGGAGGCCGTCGGAGGCACCATATATTTT. Full variable domain (rest looked up from reference TRBV5-1 and TRBJ1-3): KAGVTQTPRYLIKTRGQQVTLSCSPISGHRSVSWYQQTPGQGLQFLFEYFSETQRNKGNFPGRFSGRQFSNSRSEMNVSTLELGDSALYLCASSLEAVGGTIYFGEGSWLTVV.

This chain links TRBV6-1 with TRBJ1-6; maybe TRBD1 (5 bases). Germline V CDR1 and CDR2: MNHNS, SASEGT. The CDR3 covers 13 residues. V was pared by 8 bases and J by 9 bases, with 14 bases between. CDR3 sequence: CASGGQGFSPLHF. The CDR3 DNA reads TGTGCCAGCGGCGGACAAGGGTTTTCACCCCTCCACTTT.

In DNA, the CDR3 is TGTGCCAGCAGTTCGCGGACTAGCGGGGTCCTACATGTTTCGCAGTTCTTC. It codes for CASSSRTSGVLHVSQFF. The V call is TRBV28, the J call TRBJ2-1; 12 positions match TRBD2. The V segment lost 4 bases and the J segment 12 bases; nucleotides outside the gene matches: 16. There are 17 residues in the CDR3. CDR1 and CDR2 from the germline V gene are MDHEN and SYDVKM.

The genes are TRBV27 and TRBJ1-5; D is unresolved. Between the trimmed V and J ends, which lost 5 bases and 8 bases, there was a span of 13 bases. CDR1 and CDR2 (germline): MNHEY, SMNVEV (reference sequence). The CDR3 spans 13 residues. The DNA of the CDR3 is TGTGCCAGCAGTCCCCGAGAGCCGGAGCCCCAGCATTTT. It encodes CASSPREPEPQHF.

J is TRBJ2-7 and V is TRBV5-1, with 11 bases identical to TRBD2. Germline V gene data show CDR1 as SGHRS and CDR2 as YFSETQ. The V gene end was trimmed by 4 bases and the J gene end by 1 base; junction bases not matched to a gene: 19. The CDR3 covers 20 residues. The CDR3 DNA is TGCGCCAGCAGCCAATACATCCCGGAACTAGCGGGAGAAGGGTCCTACGAGCAGTACTTC. It translates to CASSQYIPELAGEGSYEQYF.

The genes are TRBV6-1 and TRBJ1-1, with D uncertain. There are 12 residues in the CDR3. Germline V gene lookup returns CDR1 MNHNS and CDR2 SASEGT. The germline V and J ends were trimmed by 0 bases and 10 bases, with 9 bases remaining between them. In DNA, the CDR3 is TGTGCCAGCAGTGAAGCGCTAAGCGGAGCTTTCTTT. Its protein product is CASSEALSGAFF.

The chain recombines TRBV6-1 with TRBJ2-1; 11 bases agree with TRBD1. Germline V CDR1 and CDR2: MNHNS, SASEGT. Losses at the gene ends were 2 bases for V and 0 bases for J; bases not matched to a gene: 6. The CDR3 totals 18 residues. The CDR3 nucleotides read TGTGCCAGCAGTGAACGGGACAGGGGGTTTCTCTCCTACAATGAGCAGTTCTTC. Amino acids: CASSERDRGFLSYNEQFF.

V is TRBV6-1 and J is TRBJ1-1; tentative D call: TRBD1 (5 bases). The germline gives CDR1 MNHNS, CDR2 SASEGT. Trimming removed 1 base from V and 4 bases from J, with 10 bases in between. This CDR3 comprises 14 residues. This CDR3 is CASSEVFQGTEAFF. As DNA, the CDR3 is TGTGCCAGCAGTGAAGTCTTCCAGGGCACTGAAGCTTTCTTT.

The chain joins TRBV5-1 to TRBJ2-5; 7 positions match TRBD1. Germline V gene data show CDR1 as SGHRS and CDR2 as YFSETQ. The CDR3 covers 15 residues. V shed 8 bases, J shed 4 bases, and the junction held 14 bases outside the gene matches. The CDR3 loop reads CASMTGPYGGETQYF. CDR3 DNA: TGCGCCAGTATGACAGGGCCGTACGGTGGAGAGACCCAGTACTTC.

The chain uses TRBV19 and TRBJ2-3; D is unclear. Trimming removed 1 base at V and 6 bases at J, with 8 bases between. The CDR3 covers 13 residues. The germline V gene has CDR1 LNHDA and CDR2 SQIVND (reference sequence). The CDR3 loop reads CASSIAQWDTQYF. CDR3 coding DNA: TGTGCCAGTAGTATAGCCCAGTGGGATACGCAGTATTTT.